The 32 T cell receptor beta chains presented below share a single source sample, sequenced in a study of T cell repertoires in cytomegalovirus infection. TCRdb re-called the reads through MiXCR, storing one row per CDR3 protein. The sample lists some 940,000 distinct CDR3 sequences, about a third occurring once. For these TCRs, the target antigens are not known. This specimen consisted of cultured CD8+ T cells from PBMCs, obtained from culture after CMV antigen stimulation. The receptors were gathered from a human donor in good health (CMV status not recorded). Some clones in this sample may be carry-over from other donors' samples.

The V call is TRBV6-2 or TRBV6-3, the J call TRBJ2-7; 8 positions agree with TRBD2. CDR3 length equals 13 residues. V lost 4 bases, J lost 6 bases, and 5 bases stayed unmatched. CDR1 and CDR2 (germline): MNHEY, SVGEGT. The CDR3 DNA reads TGTGCCAGCAGTTTACTCGCGGGGGGCGAGCAGTACGTC. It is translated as CASSLLAGGEQYV.

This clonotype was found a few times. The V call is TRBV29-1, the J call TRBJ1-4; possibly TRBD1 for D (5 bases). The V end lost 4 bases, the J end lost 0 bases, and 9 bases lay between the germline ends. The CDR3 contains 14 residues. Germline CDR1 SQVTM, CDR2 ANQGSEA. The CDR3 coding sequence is TGCAGCGTTGCCGGGGGGGCAACTAATGAAAAACTGTTTTTT. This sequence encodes CSVAGGATNEKLFF.

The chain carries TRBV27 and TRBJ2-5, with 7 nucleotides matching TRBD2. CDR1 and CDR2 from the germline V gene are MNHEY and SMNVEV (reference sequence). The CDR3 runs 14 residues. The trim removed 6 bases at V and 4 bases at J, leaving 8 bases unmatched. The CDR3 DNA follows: TGTGCCAGCAGCCGGTGGGGGGGGGGAGAGACCCAGTACTTC. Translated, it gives CASSRWGGGETQYF.

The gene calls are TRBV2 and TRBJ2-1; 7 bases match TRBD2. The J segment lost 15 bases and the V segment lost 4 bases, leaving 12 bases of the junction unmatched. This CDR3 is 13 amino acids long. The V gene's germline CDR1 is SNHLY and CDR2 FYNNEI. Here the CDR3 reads CASSAPRSGALFF. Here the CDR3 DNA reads TGTGCCAGCAGTGCCCCCCGGAGCGGGGCCCTGTTCTTC.

This CDR3 reads CASSRTGRRTDTQYF. DNA for the CDR3: TGTGCCAGCAGTCGGACGGGACGGAGGACAGATACGCAGTATTTT. This sequence joins TRBV28 and TRBJ2-3, with D perhaps given as TRBD1 or TRBD2 (5 bases each). This CDR3 region has 15 residues. The V end was cut by 5 bases, the J end by 3 bases, with 15 bases between. Looked up from germline, CDR1 is MDHEN and CDR2 is SYDVKM.

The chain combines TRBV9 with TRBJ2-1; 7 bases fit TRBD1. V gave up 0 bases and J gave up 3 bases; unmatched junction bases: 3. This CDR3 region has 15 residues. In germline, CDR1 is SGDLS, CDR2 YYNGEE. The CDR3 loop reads CASSVDGTVYNEQFF. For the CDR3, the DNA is TGTGCCAGCAGCGTAGATGGGACAGTCTACAATGAGCAGTTCTTC.

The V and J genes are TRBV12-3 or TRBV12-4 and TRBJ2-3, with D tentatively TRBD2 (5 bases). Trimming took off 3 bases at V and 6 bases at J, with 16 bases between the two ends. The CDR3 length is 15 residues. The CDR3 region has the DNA TGTGCCAGCAGTTTTGAGGCTAGCCTGGGTGATACGCAGTATTTT. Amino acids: CASSFEASLGDTQYF.

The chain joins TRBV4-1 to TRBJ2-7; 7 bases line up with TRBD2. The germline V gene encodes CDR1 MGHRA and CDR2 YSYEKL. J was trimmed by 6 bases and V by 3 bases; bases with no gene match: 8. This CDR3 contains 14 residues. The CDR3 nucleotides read TGCGCCAGCAGCCAGGCCGGACTAGGAGTCGAGCAGTACTTC. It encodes CASSQAGLGVEQYF.

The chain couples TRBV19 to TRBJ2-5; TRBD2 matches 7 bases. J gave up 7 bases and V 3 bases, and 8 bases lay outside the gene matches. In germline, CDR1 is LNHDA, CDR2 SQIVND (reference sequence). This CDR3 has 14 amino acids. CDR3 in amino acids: CASSIMDGGTTQYF. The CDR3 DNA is TGTGCCAGTAGTATTATGGACGGGGGGACGACCCAGTACTTC.

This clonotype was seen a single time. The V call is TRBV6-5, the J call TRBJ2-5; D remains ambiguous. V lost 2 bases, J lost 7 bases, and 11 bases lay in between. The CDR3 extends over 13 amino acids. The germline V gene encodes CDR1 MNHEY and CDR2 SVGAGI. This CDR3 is CASSYGEVGTQYF. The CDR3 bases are TGTGCCAGCAGTTACGGGGAAGTCGGGACCCAGTACTTC.

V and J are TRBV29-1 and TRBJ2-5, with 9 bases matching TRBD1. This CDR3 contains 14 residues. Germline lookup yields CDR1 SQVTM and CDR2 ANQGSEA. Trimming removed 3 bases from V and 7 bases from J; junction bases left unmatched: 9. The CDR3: CSVDPGQGGGTQYF. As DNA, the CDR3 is TGCAGCGTTGACCCGGGACAGGGTGGGGGGACCCAGTACTTC.

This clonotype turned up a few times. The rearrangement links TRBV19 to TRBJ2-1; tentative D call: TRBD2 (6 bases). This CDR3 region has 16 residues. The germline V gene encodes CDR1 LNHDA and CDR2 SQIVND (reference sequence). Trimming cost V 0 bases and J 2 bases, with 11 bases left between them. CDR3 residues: CASSIDVPGAYNEQFF. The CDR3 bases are TGTGCCAGTAGTATAGATGTCCCGGGAGCCTACAATGAGCAGTTCTTC.

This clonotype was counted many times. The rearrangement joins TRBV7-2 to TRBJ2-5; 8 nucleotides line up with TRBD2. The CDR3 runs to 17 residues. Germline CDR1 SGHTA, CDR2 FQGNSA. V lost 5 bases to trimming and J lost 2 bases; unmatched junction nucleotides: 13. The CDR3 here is CASSLGGVVGGQETQYF. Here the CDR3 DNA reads TGTGCCAGCAGCCTCGGGGGGGTGGTCGGGGGGCAAGAGACCCAGTACTTC. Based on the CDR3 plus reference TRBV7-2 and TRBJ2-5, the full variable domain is GAGVSQSPSNKVTEKGKDVELRCDPISGHTALYWYRQSLGQGLEFLIYFQGNSAPDKSGLPSDRFSAERTGGSVSTLTIQRTQQEDSAVYLCASSLGGVVGGQETQYFGPGTRLLVL.

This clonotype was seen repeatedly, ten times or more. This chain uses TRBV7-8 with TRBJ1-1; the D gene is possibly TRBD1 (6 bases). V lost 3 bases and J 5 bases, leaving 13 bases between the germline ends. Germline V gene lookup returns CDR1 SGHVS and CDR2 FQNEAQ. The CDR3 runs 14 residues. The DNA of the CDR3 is TGTGCCAGCAGCTTGGACAGTGGGGATACTGAAGCTTTCTTT. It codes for CASSLDSGDTEAFF.

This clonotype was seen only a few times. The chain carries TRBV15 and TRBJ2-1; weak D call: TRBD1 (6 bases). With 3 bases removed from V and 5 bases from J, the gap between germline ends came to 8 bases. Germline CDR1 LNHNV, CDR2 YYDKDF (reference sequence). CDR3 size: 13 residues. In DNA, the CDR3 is TGTGCCACCAGCAGGGACAGAAACAATGAGCAGTTCTTC. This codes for CATSRDRNNEQFF.

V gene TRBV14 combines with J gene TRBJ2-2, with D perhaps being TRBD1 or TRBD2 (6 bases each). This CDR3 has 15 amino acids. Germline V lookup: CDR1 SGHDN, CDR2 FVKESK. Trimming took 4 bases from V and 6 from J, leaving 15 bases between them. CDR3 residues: CASSLFQGRSGELFF. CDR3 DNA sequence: TGTGCCAGCAGCCTATTCCAGGGGAGGTCCGGGGAGCTGTTTTTT.

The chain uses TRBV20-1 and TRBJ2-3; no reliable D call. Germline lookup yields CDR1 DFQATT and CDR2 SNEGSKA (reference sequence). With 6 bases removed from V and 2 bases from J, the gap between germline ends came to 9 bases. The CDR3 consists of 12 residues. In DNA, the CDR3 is TGCAGTGCGTACTTAGCCACAGATACGCAGTATTTT. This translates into CSAYLATDTQYF.

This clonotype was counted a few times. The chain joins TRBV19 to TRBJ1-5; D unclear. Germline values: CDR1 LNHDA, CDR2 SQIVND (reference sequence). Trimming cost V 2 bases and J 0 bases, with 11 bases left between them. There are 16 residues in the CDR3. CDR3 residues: CASSIRSGYSNQPQHF. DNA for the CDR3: TGTGCCAGTAGTATAAGGTCTGGATATAGCAATCAGCCCCAGCATTTT.

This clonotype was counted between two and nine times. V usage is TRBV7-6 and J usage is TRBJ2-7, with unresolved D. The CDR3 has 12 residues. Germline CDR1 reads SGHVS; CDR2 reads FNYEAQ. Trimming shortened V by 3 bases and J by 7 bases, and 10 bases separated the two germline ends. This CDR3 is CASSLAPLEQYF. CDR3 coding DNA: TGTGCCAGCAGCTTGGCCCCTTTGGAGCAGTACTTC. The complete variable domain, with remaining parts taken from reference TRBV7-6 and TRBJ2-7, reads GAGVSQSPRYKVTKRGQDVALRCDPISGHVSLYWYRQALGQGPEFLTYFNYEAQQDKSGLPNDRFSAERPEGSISTLTIQRTEQRDSAMYRCASSLAPLEQYFGPGTRLTVT.

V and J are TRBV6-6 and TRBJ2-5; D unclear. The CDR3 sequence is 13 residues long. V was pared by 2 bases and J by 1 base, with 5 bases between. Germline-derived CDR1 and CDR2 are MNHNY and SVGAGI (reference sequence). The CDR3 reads CASSYRAQETQYF. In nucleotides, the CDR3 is TGTGCCAGCAGTTACAGGGCCCAAGAGACCCAGTACTTC.

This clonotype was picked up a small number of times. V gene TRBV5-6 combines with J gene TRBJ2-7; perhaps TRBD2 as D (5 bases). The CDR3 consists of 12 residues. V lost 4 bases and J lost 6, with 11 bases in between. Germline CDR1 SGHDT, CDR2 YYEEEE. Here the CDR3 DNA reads TGTGCCAGCAGCGCCGTGGGGAGCGAGCAGTACGTC. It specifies CASSAVGSEQYV.

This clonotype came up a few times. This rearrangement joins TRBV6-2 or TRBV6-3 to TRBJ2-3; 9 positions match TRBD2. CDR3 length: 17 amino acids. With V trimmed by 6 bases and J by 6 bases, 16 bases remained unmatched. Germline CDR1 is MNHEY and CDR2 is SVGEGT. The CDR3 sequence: CASSLYGVAGARDTQYF. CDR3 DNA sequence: TGTGCCAGCAGCCTTTACGGGGTAGCGGGGGCCCGGGATACGCAGTATTTT.

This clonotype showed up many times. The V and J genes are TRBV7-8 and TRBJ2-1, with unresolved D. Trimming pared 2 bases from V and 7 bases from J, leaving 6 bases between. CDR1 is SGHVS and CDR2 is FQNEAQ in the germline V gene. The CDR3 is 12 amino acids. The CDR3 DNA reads TGTGCCAGCAGCTTAAGTAGTAATGAGCAGTTCTTC. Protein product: CASSLSSNEQFF.

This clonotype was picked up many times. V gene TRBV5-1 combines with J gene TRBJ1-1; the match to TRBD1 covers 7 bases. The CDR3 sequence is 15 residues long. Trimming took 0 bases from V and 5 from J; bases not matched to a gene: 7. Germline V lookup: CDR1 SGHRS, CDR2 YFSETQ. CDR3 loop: CASSLGQGGWTEAFF. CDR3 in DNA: TGCGCCAGCAGCTTGGGACAGGGTGGGTGGACTGAAGCTTTCTTT.

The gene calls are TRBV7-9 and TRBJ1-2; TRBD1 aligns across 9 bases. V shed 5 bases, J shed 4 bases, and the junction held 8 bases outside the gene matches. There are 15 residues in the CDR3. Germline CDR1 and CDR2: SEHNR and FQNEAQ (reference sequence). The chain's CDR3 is CASSQGQGGIYGYTF. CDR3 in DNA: TGTGCCAGCAGCCAGGGACAGGGAGGGATCTATGGCTACACCTTC.

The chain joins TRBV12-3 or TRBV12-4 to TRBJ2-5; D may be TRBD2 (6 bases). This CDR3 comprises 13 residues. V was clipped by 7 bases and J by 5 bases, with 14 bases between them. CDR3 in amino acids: CASTIGGWETQYF. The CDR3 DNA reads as TGTGCCAGCACCATAGGAGGGTGGGAGACCCAGTACTTC.

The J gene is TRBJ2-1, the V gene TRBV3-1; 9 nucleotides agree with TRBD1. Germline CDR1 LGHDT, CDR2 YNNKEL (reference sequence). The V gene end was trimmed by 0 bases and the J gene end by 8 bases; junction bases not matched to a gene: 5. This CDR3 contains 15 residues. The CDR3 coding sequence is TGTGCCAGCAGCCAAGACCCAACAGGGGGCGATGAGCAGTTCTTC. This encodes CASSQDPTGGDEQFF.

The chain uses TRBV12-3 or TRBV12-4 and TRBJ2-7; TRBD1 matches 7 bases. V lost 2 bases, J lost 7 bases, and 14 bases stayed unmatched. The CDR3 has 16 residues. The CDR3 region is CASSLLAGTVRREQYF. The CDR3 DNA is TGTGCCAGCAGTTTACTGGCCGGGACAGTTCGGCGGGAGCAGTACTTC.

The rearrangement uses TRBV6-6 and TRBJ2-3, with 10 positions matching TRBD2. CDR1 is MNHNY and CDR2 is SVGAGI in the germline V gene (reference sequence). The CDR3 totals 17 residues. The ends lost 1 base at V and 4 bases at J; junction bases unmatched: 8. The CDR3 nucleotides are TGTGCCAGCAGTTACTACCGAATAGCGGGGGGTCCAGATACGCAGTATTTT. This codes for CASSYYRIAGGPDTQYF.

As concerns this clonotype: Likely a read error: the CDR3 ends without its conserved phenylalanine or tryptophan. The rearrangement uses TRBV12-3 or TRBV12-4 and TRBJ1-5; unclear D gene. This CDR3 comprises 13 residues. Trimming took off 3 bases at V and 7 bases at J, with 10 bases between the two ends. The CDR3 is CASSFAGSQPQHV. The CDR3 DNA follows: TGTGCCAGCAGTTTTGCTGGTTCCCAGCCCCAGCATGTT.

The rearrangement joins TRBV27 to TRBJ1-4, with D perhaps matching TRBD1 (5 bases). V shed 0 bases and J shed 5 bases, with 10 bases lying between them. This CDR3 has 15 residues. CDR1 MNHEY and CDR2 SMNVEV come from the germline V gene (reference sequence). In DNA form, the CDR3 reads TGTGCCAGCAGTTTATCTGCAGGGATAAATGAAAAACTGTTTTTT. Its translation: CASSLSAGINEKLFF.

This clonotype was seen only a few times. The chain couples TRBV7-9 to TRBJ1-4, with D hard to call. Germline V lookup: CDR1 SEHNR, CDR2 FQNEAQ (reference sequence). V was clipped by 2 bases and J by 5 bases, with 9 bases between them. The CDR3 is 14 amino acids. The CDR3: CASSLPRTNEKLFF. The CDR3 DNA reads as TGTGCCAGCAGCTTACCGAGGACCAATGAAAAACTGTTTTTT.